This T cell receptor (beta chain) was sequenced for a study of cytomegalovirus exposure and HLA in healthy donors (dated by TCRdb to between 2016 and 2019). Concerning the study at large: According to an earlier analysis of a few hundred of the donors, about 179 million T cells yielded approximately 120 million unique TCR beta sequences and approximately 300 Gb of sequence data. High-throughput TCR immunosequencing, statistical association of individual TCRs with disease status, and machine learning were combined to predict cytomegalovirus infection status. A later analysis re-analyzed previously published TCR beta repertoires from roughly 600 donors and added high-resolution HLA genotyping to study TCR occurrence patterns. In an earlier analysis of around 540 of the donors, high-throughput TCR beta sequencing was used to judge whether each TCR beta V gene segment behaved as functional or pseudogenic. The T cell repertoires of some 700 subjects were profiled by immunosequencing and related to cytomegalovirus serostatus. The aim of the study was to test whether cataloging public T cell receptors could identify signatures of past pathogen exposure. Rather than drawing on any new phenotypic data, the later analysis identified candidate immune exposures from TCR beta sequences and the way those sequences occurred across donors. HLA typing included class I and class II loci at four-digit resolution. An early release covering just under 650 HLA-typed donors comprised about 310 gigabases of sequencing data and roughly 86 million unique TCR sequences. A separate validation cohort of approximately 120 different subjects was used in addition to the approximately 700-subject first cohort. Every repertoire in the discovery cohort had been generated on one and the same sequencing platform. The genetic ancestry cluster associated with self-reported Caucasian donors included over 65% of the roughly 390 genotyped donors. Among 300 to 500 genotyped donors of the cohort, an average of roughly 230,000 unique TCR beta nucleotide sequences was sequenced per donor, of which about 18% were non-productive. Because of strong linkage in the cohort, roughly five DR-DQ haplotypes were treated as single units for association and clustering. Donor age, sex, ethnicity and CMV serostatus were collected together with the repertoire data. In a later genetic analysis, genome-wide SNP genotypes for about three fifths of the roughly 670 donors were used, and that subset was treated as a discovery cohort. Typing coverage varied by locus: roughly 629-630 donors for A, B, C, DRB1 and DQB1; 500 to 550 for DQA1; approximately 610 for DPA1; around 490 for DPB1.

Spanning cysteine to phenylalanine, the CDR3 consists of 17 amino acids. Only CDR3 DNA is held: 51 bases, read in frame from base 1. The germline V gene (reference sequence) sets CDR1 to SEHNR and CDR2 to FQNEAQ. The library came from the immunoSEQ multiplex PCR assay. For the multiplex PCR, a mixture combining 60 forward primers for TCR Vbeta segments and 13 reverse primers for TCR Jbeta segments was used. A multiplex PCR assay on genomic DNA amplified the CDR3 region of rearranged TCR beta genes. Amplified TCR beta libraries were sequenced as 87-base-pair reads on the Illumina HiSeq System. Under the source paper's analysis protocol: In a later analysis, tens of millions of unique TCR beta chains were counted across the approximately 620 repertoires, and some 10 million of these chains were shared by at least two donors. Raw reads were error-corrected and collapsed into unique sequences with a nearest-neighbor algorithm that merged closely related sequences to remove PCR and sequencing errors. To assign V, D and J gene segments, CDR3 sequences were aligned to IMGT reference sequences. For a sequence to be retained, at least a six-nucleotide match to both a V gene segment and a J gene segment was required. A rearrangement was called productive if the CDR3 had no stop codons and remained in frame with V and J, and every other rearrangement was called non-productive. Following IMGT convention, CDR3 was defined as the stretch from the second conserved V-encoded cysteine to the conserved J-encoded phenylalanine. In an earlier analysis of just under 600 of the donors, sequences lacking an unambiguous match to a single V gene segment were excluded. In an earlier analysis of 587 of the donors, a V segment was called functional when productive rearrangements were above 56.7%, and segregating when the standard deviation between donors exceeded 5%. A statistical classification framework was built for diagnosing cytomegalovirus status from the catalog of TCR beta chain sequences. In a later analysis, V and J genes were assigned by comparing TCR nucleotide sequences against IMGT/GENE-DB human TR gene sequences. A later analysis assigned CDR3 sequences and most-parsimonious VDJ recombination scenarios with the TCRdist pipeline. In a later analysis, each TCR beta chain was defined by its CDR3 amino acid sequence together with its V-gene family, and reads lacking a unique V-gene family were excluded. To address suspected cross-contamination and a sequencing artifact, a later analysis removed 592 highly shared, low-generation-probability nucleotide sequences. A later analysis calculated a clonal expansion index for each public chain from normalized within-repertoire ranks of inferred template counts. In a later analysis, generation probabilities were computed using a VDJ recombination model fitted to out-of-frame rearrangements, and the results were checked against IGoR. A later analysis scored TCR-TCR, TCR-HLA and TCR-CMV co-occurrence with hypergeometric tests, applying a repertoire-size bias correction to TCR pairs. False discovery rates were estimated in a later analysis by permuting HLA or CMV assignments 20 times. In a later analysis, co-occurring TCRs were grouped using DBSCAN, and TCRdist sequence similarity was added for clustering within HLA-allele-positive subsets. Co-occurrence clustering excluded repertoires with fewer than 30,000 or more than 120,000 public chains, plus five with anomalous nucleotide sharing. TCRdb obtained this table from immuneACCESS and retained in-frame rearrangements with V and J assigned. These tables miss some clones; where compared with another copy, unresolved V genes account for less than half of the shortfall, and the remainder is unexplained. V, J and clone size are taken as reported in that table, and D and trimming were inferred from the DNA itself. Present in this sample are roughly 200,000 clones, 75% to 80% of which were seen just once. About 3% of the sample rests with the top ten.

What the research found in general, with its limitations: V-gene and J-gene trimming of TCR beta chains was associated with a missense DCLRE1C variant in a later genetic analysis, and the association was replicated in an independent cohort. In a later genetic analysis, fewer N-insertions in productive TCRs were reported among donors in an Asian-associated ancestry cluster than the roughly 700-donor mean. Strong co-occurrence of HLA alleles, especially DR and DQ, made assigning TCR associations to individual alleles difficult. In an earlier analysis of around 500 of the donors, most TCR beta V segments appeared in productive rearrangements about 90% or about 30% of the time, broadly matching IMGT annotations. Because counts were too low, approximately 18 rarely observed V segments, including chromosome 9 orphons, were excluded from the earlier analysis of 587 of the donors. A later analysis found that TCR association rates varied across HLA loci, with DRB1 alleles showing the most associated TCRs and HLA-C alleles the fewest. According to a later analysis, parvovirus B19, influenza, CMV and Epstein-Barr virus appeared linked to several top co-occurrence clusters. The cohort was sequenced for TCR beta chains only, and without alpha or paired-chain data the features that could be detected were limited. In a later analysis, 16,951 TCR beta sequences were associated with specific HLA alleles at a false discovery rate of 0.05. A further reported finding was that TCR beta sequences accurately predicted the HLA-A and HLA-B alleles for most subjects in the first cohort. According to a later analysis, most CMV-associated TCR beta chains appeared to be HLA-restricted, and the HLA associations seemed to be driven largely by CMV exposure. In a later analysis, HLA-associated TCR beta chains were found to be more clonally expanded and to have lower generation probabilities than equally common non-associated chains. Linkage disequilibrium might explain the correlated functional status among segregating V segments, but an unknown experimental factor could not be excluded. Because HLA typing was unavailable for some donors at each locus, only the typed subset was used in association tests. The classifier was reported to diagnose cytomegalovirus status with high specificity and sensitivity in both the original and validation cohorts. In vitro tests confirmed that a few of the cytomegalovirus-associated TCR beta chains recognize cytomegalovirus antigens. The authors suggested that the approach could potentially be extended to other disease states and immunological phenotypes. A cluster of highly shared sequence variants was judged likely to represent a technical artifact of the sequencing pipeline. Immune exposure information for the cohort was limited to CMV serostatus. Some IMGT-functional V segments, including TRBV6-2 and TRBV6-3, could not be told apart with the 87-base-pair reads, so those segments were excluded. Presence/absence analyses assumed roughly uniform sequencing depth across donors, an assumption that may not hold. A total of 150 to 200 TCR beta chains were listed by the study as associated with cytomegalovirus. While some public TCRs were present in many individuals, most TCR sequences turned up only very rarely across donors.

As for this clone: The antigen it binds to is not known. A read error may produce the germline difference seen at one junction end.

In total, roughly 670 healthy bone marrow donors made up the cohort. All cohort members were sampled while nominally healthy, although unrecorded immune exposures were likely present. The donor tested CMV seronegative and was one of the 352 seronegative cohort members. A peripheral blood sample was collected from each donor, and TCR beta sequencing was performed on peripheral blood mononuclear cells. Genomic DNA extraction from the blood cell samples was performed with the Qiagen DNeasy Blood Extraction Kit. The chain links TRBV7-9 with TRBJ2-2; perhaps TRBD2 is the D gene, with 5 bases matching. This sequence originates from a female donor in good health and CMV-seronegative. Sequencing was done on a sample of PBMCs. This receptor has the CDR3 CSSSLPGSGWNTGELFF. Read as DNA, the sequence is TGTTCCAGCAGCCTTCCGGGATCCGGCTGGAACACCGGGGAGCTGTTTTTT.